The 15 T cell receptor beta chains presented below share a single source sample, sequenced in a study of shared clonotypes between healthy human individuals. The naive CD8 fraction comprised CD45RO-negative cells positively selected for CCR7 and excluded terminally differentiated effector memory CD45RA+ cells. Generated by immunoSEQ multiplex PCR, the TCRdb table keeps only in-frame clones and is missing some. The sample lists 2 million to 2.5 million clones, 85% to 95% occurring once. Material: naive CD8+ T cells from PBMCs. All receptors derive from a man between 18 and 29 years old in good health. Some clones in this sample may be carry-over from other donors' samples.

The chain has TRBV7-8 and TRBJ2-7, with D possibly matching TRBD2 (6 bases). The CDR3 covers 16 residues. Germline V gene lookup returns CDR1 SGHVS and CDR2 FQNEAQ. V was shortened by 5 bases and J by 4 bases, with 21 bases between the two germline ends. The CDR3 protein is CASSRKVSGTWYEQYF. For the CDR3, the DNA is TGTGCCAGCAGCCGGAAGGTGTCAGGGACTTGGTACGAGCAGTACTTC. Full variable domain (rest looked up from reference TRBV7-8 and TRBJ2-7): GAGVSQSPRYKVAKRGQDVALRCDPISGHVSLFWYQQALGQGPEFLTYFQNEAQLDKSGLPSDRFFAERPEGSVSTLKIQRTQQEDSAVYLCASSRKVSGTWYEQYFGPGTRLTVT.

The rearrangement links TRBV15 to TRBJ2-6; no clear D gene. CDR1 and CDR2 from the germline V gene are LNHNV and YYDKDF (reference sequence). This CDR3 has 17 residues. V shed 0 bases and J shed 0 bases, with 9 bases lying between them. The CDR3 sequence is CATSRDFPGSGANVLTF. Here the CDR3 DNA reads TGTGCCACCAGCAGAGATTTTCCGGGCTCTGGGGCCAACGTCCTGACTTTC.

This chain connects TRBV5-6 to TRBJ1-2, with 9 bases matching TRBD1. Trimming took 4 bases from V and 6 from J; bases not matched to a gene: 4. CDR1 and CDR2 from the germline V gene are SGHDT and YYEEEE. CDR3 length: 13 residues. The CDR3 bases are TGTGCCAGCAGCGAGGACAGGGGTGATGGCTACACCTTC. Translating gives CASSEDRGDGYTF. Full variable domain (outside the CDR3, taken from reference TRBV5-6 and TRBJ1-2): DAGVTQSPTHLIKTRGQQVTLRCSPKSGHDTVSWYQQALGQGPQFIFQYYEEEERQRGNFPDRFSGHQFPNYSSELNVNALLLGDSALYLCASSEDRGDGYTFGSGTRLTVV.

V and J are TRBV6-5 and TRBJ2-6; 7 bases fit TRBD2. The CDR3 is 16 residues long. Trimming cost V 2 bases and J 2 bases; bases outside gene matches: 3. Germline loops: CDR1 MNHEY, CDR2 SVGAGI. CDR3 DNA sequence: TGTGCCAGCAGTTACCCTGGACTAGCTGGGGCCAACGTCCTGACTTTC. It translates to CASSYPGLAGANVLTF.

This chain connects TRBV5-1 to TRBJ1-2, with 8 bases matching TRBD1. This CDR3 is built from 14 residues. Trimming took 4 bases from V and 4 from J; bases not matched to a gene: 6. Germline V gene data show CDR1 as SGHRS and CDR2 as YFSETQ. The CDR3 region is CASSEDRVGYGYTF. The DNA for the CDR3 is TGCGCCAGCAGCGAGGACAGGGTCGGCTATGGCTACACCTTC.

This CDR3 is CASSSFSANTGELFF. The CDR3 DNA sequence: TGTGCCAGCAGTTCCTTTTCAGCGAACACCGGGGAGCTGTTTTTT. The V call is TRBV27, the J call TRBJ2-2, with no clear D. CDR1 is MNHEY and CDR2 is SMNVEV in the germline V gene (reference sequence). Trimming cost V 4 bases and J 0 bases, with 9 bases left between them. This CDR3 contains 15 residues.

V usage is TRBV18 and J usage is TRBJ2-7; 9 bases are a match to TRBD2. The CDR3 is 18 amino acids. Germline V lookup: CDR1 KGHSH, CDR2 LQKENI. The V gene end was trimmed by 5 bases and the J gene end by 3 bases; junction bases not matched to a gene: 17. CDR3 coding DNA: TGTGCCAGCTCAACCACTAGCGGGCTTGGGCCGGGGGTCTACGAGCAGTACTTC. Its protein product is CASSTTSGLGPGVYEQYF.

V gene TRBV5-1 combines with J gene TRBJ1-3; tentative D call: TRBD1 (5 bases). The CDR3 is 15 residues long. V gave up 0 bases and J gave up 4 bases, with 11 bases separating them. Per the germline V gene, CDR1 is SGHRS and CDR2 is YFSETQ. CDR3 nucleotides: TGCGCCAGCAGCTTGGATGCAGGGATAGGAAACACCATATATTTT. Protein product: CASSLDAGIGNTIYF. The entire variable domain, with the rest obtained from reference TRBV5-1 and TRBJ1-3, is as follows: KAGVTQTPRYLIKTRGQQVTLSCSPISGHRSVSWYQQTPGQGLQFLFEYFSETQRNKGNFPGRFSGRQFSNSRSEMNVSTLELGDSALYLCASSLDAGIGNTIYFGEGSWLTVV.

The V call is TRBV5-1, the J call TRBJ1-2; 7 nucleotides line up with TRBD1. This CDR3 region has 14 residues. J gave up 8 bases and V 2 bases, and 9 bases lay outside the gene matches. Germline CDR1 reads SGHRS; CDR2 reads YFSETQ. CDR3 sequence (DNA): TGCGCCAGCAGCTTATCAGGGGGTTGGGAAGGCTACACCTTC. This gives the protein CASSLSGGWEGYTF.

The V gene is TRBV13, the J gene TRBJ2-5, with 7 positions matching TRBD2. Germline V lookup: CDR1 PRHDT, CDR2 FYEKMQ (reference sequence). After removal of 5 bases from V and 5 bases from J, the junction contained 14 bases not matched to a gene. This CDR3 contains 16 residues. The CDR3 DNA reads TGTGCCAGCAGCCAGAGGGAGGGAGTACGGAGGGAGACCCAGTACTTC. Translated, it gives CASSQREGVRRETQYF.

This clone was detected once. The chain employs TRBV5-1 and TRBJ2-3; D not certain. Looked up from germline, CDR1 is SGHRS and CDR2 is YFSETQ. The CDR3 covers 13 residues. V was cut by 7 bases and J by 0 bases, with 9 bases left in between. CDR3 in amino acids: CASLGSSTDTQYF. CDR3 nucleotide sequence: TGCGCCAGCTTAGGTTCTAGCACAGATACGCAGTATTTT.

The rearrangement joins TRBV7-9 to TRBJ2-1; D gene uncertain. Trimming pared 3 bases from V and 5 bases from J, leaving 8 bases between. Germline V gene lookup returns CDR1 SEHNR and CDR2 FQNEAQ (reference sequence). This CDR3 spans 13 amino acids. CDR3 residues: CASSFGPDNEQFF. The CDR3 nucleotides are TGTGCCAGCAGCTTCGGGCCCGACAATGAGCAGTTCTTC.

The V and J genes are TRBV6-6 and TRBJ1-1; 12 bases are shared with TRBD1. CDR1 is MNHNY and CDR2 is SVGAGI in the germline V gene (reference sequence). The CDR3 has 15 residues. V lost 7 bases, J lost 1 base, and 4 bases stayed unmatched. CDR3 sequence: CASKRDRGPNTEAFF. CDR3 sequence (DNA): TGTGCCAGCAAGAGGGACAGGGGGCCGAACACTGAAGCTTTCTTT.

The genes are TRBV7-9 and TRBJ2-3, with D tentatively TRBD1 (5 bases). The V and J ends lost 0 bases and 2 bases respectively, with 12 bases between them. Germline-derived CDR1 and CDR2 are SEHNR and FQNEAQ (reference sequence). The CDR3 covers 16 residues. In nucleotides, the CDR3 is TGTGCCAGCAGCTTAGCCAGACAGACAGACACAGATACGCAGTATTTT. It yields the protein CASSLARQTDTDTQYF.

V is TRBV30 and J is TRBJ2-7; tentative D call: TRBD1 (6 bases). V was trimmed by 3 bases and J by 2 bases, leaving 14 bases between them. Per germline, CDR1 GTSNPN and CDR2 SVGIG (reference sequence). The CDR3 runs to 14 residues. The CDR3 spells CAWRWGQGPYEQYF. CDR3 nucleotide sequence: TGTGCCTGGAGATGGGGCCAGGGGCCCTACGAGCAGTACTTC. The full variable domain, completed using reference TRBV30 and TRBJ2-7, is SQTIHQWPATLVQPVGSPLSLECTVEGTSNPNLYWYRQAAGRGLQLLFYSVGIGQISSEVPQNLSASRPQDRQFILSSKKLLLSDSGFYLCAWRWGQGPYEQYFGPGTRLTVT.